This T cell receptor (beta chain) was captured by sequencing in a study of identifying expanded T cells in peripheral blood. The assay was immunoSEQ multiplex PCR, and TCRdb's table has in-frame clones only and misses some. There are about 100,000 clones in the sample; about 90% occur only once, and about 6% lies in the top ten. No infections or other immune events were documented during collection. This clone was seen once. Its target is unknown. Points from the study as a whole: Over about two and four weeks, about 16.4 and 19 clones changed, versus roughly 1.1 between replicates. Variance in clone template counts between roughly two-week samples significantly increased with total template count across all healthy donors.

The specimen sequenced was blood. The clonotype was recovered from a person aged 18 to 70 in good health.

The CDR3 here is CASSLADSNYGYTF. The CDR3 nucleotides are TGTGCCAGCAGCTTAGCCGACAGTAACTATGGCTACACCTTC. The chain joins TRBV7-9 to TRBJ1-2; perhaps TRBD1 as D (5 bases). The CDR3 totals 14 residues. Between the trimmed V and J ends, which lost 0 bases and 1 base, there was a span of 6 bases. Looked up from germline, CDR1 is SEHNR and CDR2 is FQNEAQ (reference sequence).